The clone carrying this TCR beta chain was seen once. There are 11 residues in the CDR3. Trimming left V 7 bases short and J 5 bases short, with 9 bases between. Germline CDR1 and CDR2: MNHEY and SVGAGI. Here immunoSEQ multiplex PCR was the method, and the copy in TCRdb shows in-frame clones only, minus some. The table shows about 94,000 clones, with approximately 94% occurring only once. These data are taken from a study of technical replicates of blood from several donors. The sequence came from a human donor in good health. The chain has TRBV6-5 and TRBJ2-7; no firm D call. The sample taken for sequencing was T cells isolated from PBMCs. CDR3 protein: CASNLPNEQYF. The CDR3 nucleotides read TGTGCCAGCAACCTTCCTAACGAGCAGTACTTC.